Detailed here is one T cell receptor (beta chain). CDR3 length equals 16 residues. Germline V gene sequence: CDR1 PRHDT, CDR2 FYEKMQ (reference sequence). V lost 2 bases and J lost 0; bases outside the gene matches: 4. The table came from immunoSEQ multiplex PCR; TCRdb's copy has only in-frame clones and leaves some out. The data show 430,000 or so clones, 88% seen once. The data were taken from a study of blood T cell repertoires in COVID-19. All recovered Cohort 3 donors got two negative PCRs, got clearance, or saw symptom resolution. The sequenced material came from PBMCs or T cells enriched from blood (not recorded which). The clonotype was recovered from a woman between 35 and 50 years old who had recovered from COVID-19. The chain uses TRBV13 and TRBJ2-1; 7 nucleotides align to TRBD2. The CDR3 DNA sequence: TGTGCCAGCAGCTTATGGGCGGGAGCCTCCTACAATGAGCAGTTCTTC. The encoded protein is CASSLWAGASYNEQFF.